This TCR beta chain stems from a study of Ad26.COV2.S vaccination and SARS-CoV-2 variants. Findings and caveats of the study: Vaccine recipients showed a spike-specific TCR breadth that was higher than in placebo recipients. Spike-specific CD8+ and CD4+ T cell responses reportedly showed substantial breadth after vaccination. Non-spike TCR breadth did not differ much between vaccine and placebo recipients.

Treatment indicated: 19 received Ad26.COV2.S at low or high dose, single or two shots; about five received placebo; per-sample allocation not given. Repertoires come from day 63 after the first vaccine or placebo injection. The sample came from a Boston adult aged 18-55 years. Of note for this clone: The antigen is not known. This CDR3 is also generated by other DNA sequences in the sample.

Sequencing used immunoSEQ multiplex PCR; TCRdb keeps in-frame clones, though not all of them. The sample lists 350,000 to 500,000 clones; 90% were seen once. Germline loops: CDR1 SGDLS, CDR2 YYNGEE. This CDR3 contains 16 residues. V lost 2 bases, J lost 0 bases, and 12 bases lay in between. The gene calls are TRBV9 and TRBJ2-1, with D unclear. Sequencing was performed on peripheral blood, taken in a trial of Ad26.COV2.S vaccine versus placebo. The sequence was obtained from a person between 18 and 60 years old who received the Ad26.COV2.S COVID-19 vaccine or a placebo. As DNA, the CDR3 is TGTGCCAGCAGCGTCCTGGGATCCTCCTCCTACAATGAGCAGTTCTTC. Translated, it gives CASSVLGSSSYNEQFF.